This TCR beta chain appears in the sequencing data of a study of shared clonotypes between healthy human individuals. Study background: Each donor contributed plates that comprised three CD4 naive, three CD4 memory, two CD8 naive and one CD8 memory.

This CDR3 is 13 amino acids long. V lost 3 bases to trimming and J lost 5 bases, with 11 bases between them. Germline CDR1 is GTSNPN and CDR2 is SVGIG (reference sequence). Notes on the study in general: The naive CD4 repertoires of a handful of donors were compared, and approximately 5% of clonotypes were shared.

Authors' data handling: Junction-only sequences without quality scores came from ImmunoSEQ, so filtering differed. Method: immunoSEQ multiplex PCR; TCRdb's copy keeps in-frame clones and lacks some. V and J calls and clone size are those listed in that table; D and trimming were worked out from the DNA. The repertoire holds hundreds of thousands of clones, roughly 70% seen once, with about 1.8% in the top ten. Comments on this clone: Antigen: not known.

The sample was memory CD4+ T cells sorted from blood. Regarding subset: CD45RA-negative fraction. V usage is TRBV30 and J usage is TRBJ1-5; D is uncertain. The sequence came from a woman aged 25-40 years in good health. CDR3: CAWSLDLDQPQHF. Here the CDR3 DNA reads TGTGCCTGGAGCTTGGATCTTGATCAGCCCCAGCATTTT.